Presented here are 17 T cell receptor beta chains from one specimen sequenced in a study of identical twins. TCRdb used MiXCR to reprocess the 5' RACE reads, holding one entry per CDR3 protein. The data hold about 530,000 distinct CDR3 sequences, with approximately 20% observed a single time. This sample was also put to use in a study of yellow fever vaccine responses in identical twins.

Sequenced sample: CD4+ T cells sorted from blood. Receptors originate from a woman between 18 and 30 years old in good health.

This clonotype was counted a few times. The chain links TRBV12-3 or TRBV12-4 to TRBJ2-1; D remains ambiguous. The CDR3 loop spans 15 amino acids. The V and J ends lost 4 bases and 3 bases respectively, with 13 bases between them. The CDR3 DNA follows: TGTGCCAGCAGTTCAACACGGACCCTCTACAATGAGCAGTTCTTC. It translates to CASSSTRTLYNEQFF.

This clonotype has only a few counts. This chain's CDR3 is CASSLINQGSAEKLFF. CDR3 nucleotide sequence: TGTGCCAGCAGCCTAATCAACCAGGGATCTGCCGAAAAACTGTTTTTT. This rearrangement joins TRBV4-2 to TRBJ1-4; tentatively, D is TRBD1 (5 bases). V was pared by 4 bases and J by 8 bases, with 20 bases between. The CDR3 spans 16 residues. Germline V gene sequence: CDR1 LGHNA, CDR2 YNFKEQ.

The genes are TRBV12-2 and TRBJ2-1. TRBV12-2 is tagged as a pseudogene. The CDR3 is made up of 14 amino acids. DNA for the CDR3: TGTGCAAGTCGCTTCATCGGCAGCTACAATGAGCAGTTCTTC. This sequence encodes CASRFIGSYNEQFF.

This clonotype was observed a few times. The V and J genes are TRBV28 and TRBJ2-7, with TRBD1 as a possible D gene (7 bases). Germline V gene lookup returns CDR1 MDHEN and CDR2 SYDVKM. CDR3 length equals 18 residues. V lost 3 bases and J 3 bases, leaving 24 bases between the germline ends. The CDR3 DNA follows: TGTGCCAGCAGTTTTTTTCGGGAGACAGGGAGATACTGCTACGAGCAGTACGTC. Translating gives CASSFFRETGRYCYEQYV.

This clonotype has just a few counts. The chain uses TRBV11-2 and TRBJ1-2, with a possible D match to TRBD1 (6 bases). CDR3 length: 14 residues. V was pared by 5 bases and J by 3 bases, with 13 bases between. CDR1 and CDR2 (germline): SGHAT, FQNNGV. The CDR3: CASSRGGGYYGYTF. Here the CDR3 DNA reads TGTGCCAGCAGCCGGGGGGGCGGCTACTATGGCTACACCTTC. The whole variable domain, remainder taken from reference TRBV11-2 and TRBJ1-2, is EAGVAQSPRYKIIEKRQSVAFWCNPISGHATLYWYQQILGQGPKLLIQFQNNGVVDDSQLPKDRFSAERLKGVDSTLKIQPAKLEDSAVYLCASSRGGGYYGYTFGSGTRLTVV.

This chain links TRBV12-3 or TRBV12-4 with TRBJ1-1; TRBD1 aligns across 10 bases. V lost 6 bases and J lost 5; bases outside the gene matches: 9. This CDR3 has 15 amino acids. The CDR3 here is CASRTGGGGGTEAFF. DNA for the CDR3: TGTGCCAGCAGGACAGGGGGCGGTGGGGGGACTGAAGCTTTCTTT.

A few counts support this clonotype. V is TRBV11-2 and J is TRBJ2-1; TRBD2 might be the D (6 bases). V lost 5 bases to trimming and J lost 2 bases, with 13 bases between them. The CDR3 contains 15 residues. Germline V CDR1 and CDR2: SGHAT, FQNNGV. In DNA, the CDR3 is TGTGCCAGCAGCATCCGGGAGACTACCTACAATGAGCAGTTCTTC. Amino acids: CASSIRETTYNEQFF.

This clonotype was found a few times. The chain is built from TRBV11-2 and TRBJ2-7; 12 nucleotides align to TRBD2. The CDR3 has 18 amino acids. Germline CDR1 is SGHAT and CDR2 is FQNNGV. Trimming cost V 3 bases and J 5 bases; bases outside gene matches: 14. CDR3 bases: TGTGCCAGCAGCTTTCCGACTAGCGGGAGATTCCCCCCCCACGAGCAGTACTTC. Its protein is CASSFPTSGRFPPHEQYF.

The rearrangement joins TRBV5-1 to TRBJ2-1; possible D gene TRBD2, 7 bases. This CDR3 is built from 19 residues. The V gene's germline CDR1 is SGHRS and CDR2 YFSETQ. V lost 6 bases and J 0 bases, leaving 25 bases between the germline ends. This CDR3 reads CASTPTGRGRTSSYNEQFF. The CDR3, as DNA: TGCGCCAGCACTCCAACGGGGCGGGGGCGAACGAGCTCCTACAATGAGCAGTTCTTC.

This chain uses TRBV20-1 with TRBJ1-2; D unresolved. V lost 2 bases and J 2 bases, leaving 15 bases between the germline ends. CDR3 length: 15 residues. Germline lookup yields CDR1 DFQATT and CDR2 SNEGSKA (reference sequence). CDR3 protein: CSARSARGANYGYTF. The CDR3 DNA reads as TGCAGTGCTAGATCTGCTCGGGGAGCAAACTATGGCTACACCTTC.

CDR3: CASSLKRDTGELFF. Here the CDR3 DNA reads TGTGCCAGCAGCCTAAAGAGGGACACCGGGGAGCTGTTTTTT. V is TRBV7-9 and J is TRBJ2-2; possible D gene TRBD2, 5 bases. The CDR3 runs 14 residues. V lost 5 bases and J lost 3, with 10 bases in between. Germline CDR1 reads SEHNR; CDR2 reads FQNEAQ (reference sequence).

This clonotype turned up a few times. V and J are TRBV6-2 or TRBV6-3 and TRBJ1-2; D might be TRBD1 (6 bases). This CDR3 contains 14 residues. Germline V gene sequence: CDR1 MNHEY, CDR2 SVGEGT. The ends were cut back, 1 base at V and 4 bases at J, with 10 bases in the middle. CDR3 nucleotides: TGTGCCAGCAGTTACTGGACAGCCTCCTATGGCTACACCTTC. This encodes CASSYWTASYGYTF.

This rearrangement joins TRBV20-1 to TRBJ2-1; D is ambiguous. V lost 6 bases, J lost 7 bases, and 10 bases lay in between. The CDR3 sequence is 11 residues long. The germline gives CDR1 DFQATT, CDR2 SNEGSKA (reference sequence). CDR3 nucleotide sequence: TGCAGTGCGGGCTTAAGAAATGAGCAGTTCTTC. It translates to CSAGLRNEQFF.

This clonotype was found a few times. V gene TRBV20-1 combines with J gene TRBJ1-2; 9 nucleotides align to TRBD1. V gave up 2 bases and J gave up 5 bases; unmatched junction bases: 9. The CDR3 contains 15 residues. Germline lookup yields CDR1 DFQATT and CDR2 SNEGSKA (reference sequence). CDR3 nucleotide sequence: TGCAGTGCTAGATCACAGGGGGCGCCGGGATATGGCTACACCTTC. Translation: CSARSQGAPGYGYTF.

The CDR3 nucleotides read TGTGCCATCAGTAGTGGACTAGCGAACACCGGGGAGCTGTTTTTT. This sequence encodes CAISSGLANTGELFF. The J gene is TRBJ2-2, the V gene TRBV10-3; TRBD2 aligns across 7 bases. V dropped 5 bases and J dropped 0; count of bases not matched to a gene: 3. Germline loops: CDR1 ENHRY, CDR2 SYGVKD. This CDR3 has 15 residues.

A few counts support this clonotype. The chain carries TRBV2 and TRBJ2-1, with a possible D match to TRBD1 (6 bases). V lost 4 bases and J lost 4, with 8 bases in between. The length of the CDR3 is 13 residues. Germline assignment: CDR1 SNHLY and CDR2 FYNNEI. CDR3 coding DNA: TGTGCCAGCAGTGTACAGGGATACAATGAGCAGTTCTTC. Translated: CASSVQGYNEQFF. Combining the CDR3 with reference TRBV2 and TRBJ2-1 gives the whole variable domain EPEVTQTPSHQVTQMGQEVILRCVPISNHLYFYWYRQILGQKVEFLVSFYNNEISEKSEIFDDQFSVERPDGSNFTLKIRSTKLEDSAMYFCASSVQGYNEQFFGPGTRLTVL.

CDR3 nucleotides: TGTGCCAGCAGCTTAGTCCTAGCGGGAGTATACGAGCAGTACTTC. Protein: CASSLVLAGVYEQYF. The rearrangement links TRBV11-2 to TRBJ2-7, with TRBD2 identical over 10 bases. Germline CDR1 is SGHAT and CDR2 is FQNNGV. This CDR3 has 15 residues. V shed 1 base, J shed 4 bases, and the junction held 4 bases outside the gene matches. The variable domain in full, completed from reference TRBV11-2 and TRBJ2-7, reads EAGVAQSPRYKIIEKRQSVAFWCNPISGHATLYWYQQILGQGPKLLIQFQNNGVVDDSQLPKDRFSAERLKGVDSTLKIQPAKLEDSAVYLCASSLVLAGVYEQYFGPGTRLTVT.